Below are 21 T cell receptor beta chains sequenced from a single sample in a study of shared clonotypes between healthy human individuals. This table comes from immunoSEQ multiplex PCR, and its TCRdb copy is limited to in-frame clones, with some not included. The profile shows around 2.1 million clones, 95% of them singletons. Specimen: naive CD4+ T cells sorted from blood. The sample's subset: CD45RA+ positively selected. These TCRs come from a man younger than 30 in good health.

With respect to this clone: This sample includes further DNA sequences coding for the same CDR3. The rearrangement links TRBV18 to TRBJ1-1; 9 positions agree with TRBD1. CDR1 KGHSH and CDR2 LQKENI come from the germline V gene. The CDR3 runs 15 residues. V shed 0 bases and J 5 bases; nucleotides not matched to a gene: 4. The CDR3 region is CASSPPQGAGTEAFF. The CDR3 bases are TGTGCCAGCTCACCACCACAGGGGGCAGGGACTGAAGCTTTCTTT.

The chain uses TRBV6-5 and TRBJ2-2, with 7 nucleotides matching TRBD2. There are 14 residues in the CDR3. Germline CDR1 is MNHEY and CDR2 is SVGAGI. The J segment lost 4 bases and the V segment lost 8 bases, leaving 7 bases of the junction unmatched. CDR3 sequence reads: CASRDGRPTGELFF. The CDR3 coding sequence is TGTGCCAGCCGTGACGGGAGGCCCACCGGGGAGCTGTTTTTT.

This chain uses TRBV6-6 with TRBJ1-2, with 8 bases aligning to TRBD1. This CDR3 spans 13 amino acids. Per germline, CDR1 MNHNY and CDR2 SVGAGI (reference sequence). V was clipped by 7 bases and J by 5 bases; unmatched bases: 6. The CDR3 sequence is CASTAGGGYGYTF. CDR3 bases: TGTGCCAGCACCGCAGGGGGCGGGTATGGCTACACCTTC.

The gene calls are TRBV6-5 and TRBJ1-2, with 7 bases fitting TRBD1. The CDR3 contains 14 residues. V shed 6 bases and J 2 bases; nucleotides not matched to a gene: 6. Germline CDR1 is MNHEY and CDR2 is SVGAGI. The CDR3 region has the DNA TGTGCCAGCAGACGGGACAGAAACAACTATGGCTACACCTTC. Protein sequence: CASRRDRNNYGYTF.

The V call is TRBV30, the J call TRBJ2-7; D may be TRBD1 or TRBD2 (6 bases each). The V end was cut by 2 bases, the J end by 4 bases, with 18 bases between. The CDR3 totals 15 residues. The germline gives CDR1 GTSNPN, CDR2 SVGIG (reference sequence). The CDR3 spells CAWSRQGTGTYEQYF. The CDR3 DNA reads TGTGCCTGGAGTAGGCAGGGGACGGGGACTTACGAGCAGTACTTC.

The V call is TRBV30, the J call TRBJ1-1; no clear D. Germline V gene sequence: CDR1 GTSNPN, CDR2 SVGIG (reference sequence). The CDR3 has 13 residues. V was cut by 3 bases and J by 1 base, with 9 bases left in between. The chain's CDR3 is CAWSSLGNTEAFF. In DNA form, the CDR3 reads TGTGCCTGGAGCAGCCTGGGGAACACTGAAGCTTTCTTT.

This sequence joins TRBV13 and TRBJ2-7; D is possibly TRBD2 (6 bases). The V gene lost 5 bases and the J gene lost 5 bases, with 25 bases spanning the gap. The CDR3 runs 17 residues. Germline V gives CDR1 PRHDT, CDR2 FYEKMQ (reference sequence). The CDR3 coding sequence is TGTGCCAGCAGCCGTCGTAGGGAGGTAAAAGTCGTCGACGAGCAGTACTTC. It codes for CASSRRREVKVVDEQYF.

The chain links TRBV29-1 to TRBJ2-7; D may be TRBD1 or TRBD2 (5 bases each). From germline, CDR1 is SQVTM and CDR2 ANQGSEA. Trimming took 1 base from V and 1 from J, leaving 14 bases between them. This CDR3 comprises 15 residues. CDR3 bases: TGCAGCGTTGAAGGGGGGAATGTTGGTTCCTACGAGCAGTACTTC. Translation gives CSVEGGNVGSYEQYF.

The chain has TRBV15 and TRBJ2-2; D unresolved. Germline-derived CDR1 and CDR2 are LNHNV and YYDKDF (reference sequence). Trimming shortened V by 1 base and J by 7 bases, and 10 bases separated the two germline ends. The CDR3 runs to 14 residues. CDR3 sequence reads: CATSRVLIGGELFF. CDR3 nucleotide sequence: TGTGCCACCAGCAGAGTCTTGATCGGCGGGGAGCTGTTTTTT.

The rearrangement joins TRBV10-2 to TRBJ1-2, with D tentatively TRBD1 (5 bases). V was cut by 7 bases and J by 2 bases, with 20 bases left in between. The germline V gene encodes CDR1 WSHSY and CDR2 SAAADI. The CDR3 extends over 16 amino acids. In DNA form, the CDR3 reads TGCGCCAGCACCAACACATGGGGGGTGGCGAACTATGGCTACACCTTC. Protein sequence: CASTNTWGVANYGYTF.

The genes are TRBV9 and TRBJ2-7, with D uncertain. This CDR3 has 14 amino acids. Deletions cut 4 bases from V and 2 bases from J, with 13 bases between. Per germline, CDR1 SGDLS and CDR2 YYNGEE. The CDR3 is CASSPRTEAYEQYF. The CDR3 DNA sequence: TGTGCCAGCAGCCCTCGGACCGAAGCCTACGAGCAGTACTTC.

The V call is TRBV27, the J call TRBJ1-2; 9 positions match TRBD1. The CDR3 is made up of 17 amino acids. V lost 6 bases and J lost 7; bases outside the gene matches: 18. Germline lookup yields CDR1 MNHEY and CDR2 SMNVEV (reference sequence). In DNA, the CDR3 is TGTGCCAGCAGGACGCCGGGACAGGGAGTAGTGGGGTCTGGCTACACCTTC. As protein: CASRTPGQGVVGSGYTF.

The rearrangement uses TRBV5-6 and TRBJ1-3, with D possibly being TRBD1 (5 bases). This CDR3 region has 15 residues. CDR1 is SGHDT and CDR2 is YYEEEE in the germline V gene. V dropped 0 bases and J dropped 0 bases, with 7 bases sitting between them. The CDR3 DNA reads as TGTGCCAGCAGCTTGGCGGGGCCCTCTGGAAACACCATATATTTT. It codes for CASSLAGPSGNTIYF.

The chain uses TRBV5-6 and TRBJ1-2; D may be TRBD1 (6 bases). V shed 4 bases and J shed 2 bases, with 18 bases lying between them. This CDR3 contains 16 residues. From germline, CDR1 is SGHDT and CDR2 YYEEEE. CDR3: CASSDPTGTTNYGYTF. In DNA form, the CDR3 reads TGTGCCAGCAGCGACCCTACAGGGACAACAAACTATGGCTACACCTTC.

V and J are TRBV30 and TRBJ1-1; D is uncertain. V lost 3 bases and J 7 bases, leaving 12 bases between the germline ends. The CDR3 length is 12 residues. Germline CDR1 is GTSNPN and CDR2 is SVGIG (reference sequence). CDR3 loop: CAWSLPLVEAFF. The CDR3, as DNA: TGTGCCTGGAGCCTCCCCCTCGTTGAAGCTTTCTTT.

V and J are TRBV5-1 and TRBJ2-5; the D gene is possibly TRBD1 (5 bases). V was cut by 2 bases and J by 2 bases, with 7 bases left in between. This CDR3 comprises 13 residues. Germline V gene lookup returns CDR1 SGHRS and CDR2 YFSETQ. The CDR3 nucleotides are TGCGCCAGCAGCTTTGCAGGGCAAGAGACCCAGTACTTC. Its protein product is CASSFAGQETQYF.

The rearrangement joins TRBV19 to TRBJ1-2; 9 bases match TRBD1. The V and J ends lost 5 bases and 5 bases, in that order; junction bases with no gene match: 3. The CDR3 is 13 residues long. Looked up from germline, CDR1 is LNHDA and CDR2 is SQIVND (reference sequence). The CDR3 reads CASSLGQGYGYTF. The CDR3 DNA is TGTGCCAGTAGTCTCGGACAGGGGTATGGCTACACCTTC.

The chain carries TRBV5-4 and TRBJ1-2; TRBD1 aligns across 11 bases. Trimming at V came to 4 bases and at J to 4 bases, leaving 12 bases not matched to a gene. Germline V gene sequence: CDR1 SGHNT, CDR2 YYREEE (reference sequence). The CDR3 totals 17 residues. Here the CDR3 DNA reads TGTGCCAGCAGCCCACCCCGGGACAGGGGGTCTGTCTATGGCTACACCTTC. Translation gives CASSPPRDRGSVYGYTF.

The chain carries TRBV28 and TRBJ1-5, with TRBD1 as a possible D gene (5 bases). The CDR3 consists of 14 residues. With 3 bases removed from V and 7 bases from J, the gap between germline ends came to 13 bases. Germline V CDR1 and CDR2: MDHEN, SYDVKM. Here the CDR3 DNA reads TGTGCCAGCAGTTTGTCGACAGCGGGACAGCCCCAGCATTTT. Translating it yields CASSLSTAGQPQHF.

The genes are TRBV4-1 and TRBJ2-5; D is undetermined. In germline, CDR1 is MGHRA, CDR2 YSYEKL. Trimming stripped 0 bases from V and 4 bases from J, with 12 bases between. The CDR3 has 15 residues. Here the CDR3 reads CASSQDGGRRETQYF. The CDR3 DNA is TGCGCCAGCAGCCAAGACGGTGGCAGGAGAGAGACCCAGTACTTC.

As regards this clone: Within the sample, other DNA sequences also encode this same CDR3. This chain connects TRBV7-9 to TRBJ2-7; D is uncertain. This CDR3 comprises 11 residues. Germline CDR1 and CDR2: SEHNR and FQNEAQ (reference sequence). Deletions cut 2 bases from V and 3 bases from J, with 2 bases between. The chain's CDR3 is CASSLSYEQYF. CDR3 bases: TGTGCCAGCAGCTTAAGCTACGAGCAGTACTTC.